The table lists the clone carrying this T cell receptor beta chain with a few counts. The sample contains more than one DNA sequence encoding this CDR3. This record comes from a study of shared clonotypes between healthy human individuals. Study at large: Three plates were used per donor for CD4 naive, three for CD4 memory, two for CD8 naive and one for CD8 memory.

Libraries were prepared by immunoSEQ multiplex PCR; TCRdb keeps only in-frame clonotypes and omits some of them. The table has over 800,000 clones, about 91% seen once. Selected positively for CCR7 and CD45RO-negative, naive CD8 cells excluded terminally differentiated effector memory CD45RA+ cells. The germline V gene encodes CDR1 PRHDT and CDR2 FYEKMQ (reference sequence). V was trimmed by 0 bases and J by 6 bases, leaving 3 bases between them. CDR3 size: 12 residues. The chain has TRBV13 and TRBJ1-5; no clear D. This TCR derives from a young man in good health. Material: naive CD8+ T cells sorted from blood. CDR3 nucleotide sequence: TGTGCCAGCAGCTTAGGGGGTCAGCCCCAGCATTTT. It encodes CASSLGGQPQHF.